This T cell receptor (beta chain) was captured in a study of early T cells in non-severe SARS-CoV-2 infection. The wider study: Sequenced material consisted of bulk RNA (from unsorted whole blood), and chains were unpaired. Study-wide results and limits: CD4 and private specificities were missed by VDJdb matching, which favored anti-spike CD8 responses.

The germline gives CDR1 DFQATT, CDR2 SNEGSKA (reference sequence). The length of the CDR3 is 15 residues. Between the trimmed V and J ends, which lost 0 bases and 0 bases, there was a span of 12 bases. Unique molecular identifiers (one per individual cDNA molecule) were attached. One entry per CDR3 protein, called by TCRdb with MiXCR from the 5' RACE reads. The sample lists about 50,000 distinct CDR3 sequences; less than 15% were seen once. This clonotype is judged medium-sized. Its antigen is not identified. The sample was whole blood, taken at baseline. V gene TRBV20-1 combines with J gene TRBJ2-7, with D perhaps matching TRBD1 (6 bases). The sequence was obtained from an adult who was a healthcare worker with PCR-confirmed SARS-CoV-2 infection or an uninfected control (not recorded which). The CDR3 sequence: CSARDWDTLSYEQYF. Here the CDR3 DNA reads TGCAGTGCTAGAGATTGGGACACCCTCTCCTACGAGCAGTACTTC.